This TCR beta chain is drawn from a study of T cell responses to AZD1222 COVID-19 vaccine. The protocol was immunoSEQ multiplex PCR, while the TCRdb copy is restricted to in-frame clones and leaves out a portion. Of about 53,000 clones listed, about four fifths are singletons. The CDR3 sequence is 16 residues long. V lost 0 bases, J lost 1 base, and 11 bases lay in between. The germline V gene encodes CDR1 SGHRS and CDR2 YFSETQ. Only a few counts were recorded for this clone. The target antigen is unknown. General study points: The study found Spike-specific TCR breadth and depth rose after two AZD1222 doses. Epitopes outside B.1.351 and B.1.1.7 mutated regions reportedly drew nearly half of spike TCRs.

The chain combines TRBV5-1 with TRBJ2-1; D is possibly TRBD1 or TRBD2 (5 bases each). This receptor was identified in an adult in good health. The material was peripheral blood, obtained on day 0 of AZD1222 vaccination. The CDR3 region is CASSLARGVSYNEQFF. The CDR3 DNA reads TGCGCCAGCAGCTTGGCGAGGGGTGTTTCCTACAATGAGCAGTTCTTC.